The source of this TCR beta chain is a study of cytomegalovirus exposure and HLA in healthy donors. Study as a whole: T cells numbering around 190 million yielded 117 million unique TCR beta sequences in an earlier analysis. Drawn from HLA-typed donors, approximately 86 million unique TCRs were held in an early data release.

Amplification used 60 Vbeta primers and 13 Jbeta primers. Repertoires were generated with immunoSEQ multiplex PCR, while TCRdb's copy carries only in-frame clones and drops some. The sample consists of over 200,000 clones, about 80% of them appearing once. Study outcomes and limitations: TCR beta sequences numbering under 20,000 were associated with HLA alleles at 0.05 false discovery rate in a later analysis. TCR beta V- and J-gene trimming was later associated with a missense DCLRE1C variant.

Notes on this clone: The antigen is unknown.

V dropped 1 base and J dropped 3 bases, with 14 bases sitting between them. The germline V gene has CDR1 SGHDT and CDR2 YYEEEE. The CDR3 sequence is 15 residues long. The chain couples TRBV5-6 to TRBJ2-7; D not certain. Sequencing was done on a sample of PBMCs. The sequence was collected from a woman between 35 and 50 years old in good health and CMV-seronegative. The CDR3 nucleotides read TGTGCCAGCAGCTTGACACTTGACTCCAACTACGAGCAGTACTTC. This sequence encodes CASSLTLDSNYEQYF. Supplemented by reference TRBV5-6 and TRBJ2-7, the full variable domain reads DAGVTQSPTHLIKTRGQQVTLRCSPKSGHDTVSWYQQALGQGPQFIFQYYEEEERQRGNFPDRFSGHQFPNYSSELNVNALLLGDSALYLCASSLTLDSNYEQYFGPGTRLTVT.